This TCR beta chain was documented in a study of post-analysis software for immune sequencing data. Study details: Disease courses included relapsing-remitting, secondary progressive and progressive-relapsing multiple sclerosis. Overall study results and limits: Samples sharing a preparation batch grouped tightly together when assessed by F measure. Patients used four to six TRBV segments, including TRBV5-6, TRBV5-1 and TRBV20-1, more often than controls. Significantly lower normalized Chao1 diversity was found in patients with multiple sclerosis relative to controls.

Built from TCR beta cDNA, the libraries had unique molecular identifiers in them. A population of about 0.85 to 11 million T cells gave rise to a few hundred thousand cDNA molecules. TCRdb ran MiXCR on the PCR reads and lists one entry per CDR3 protein. The table includes approximately 730,000 distinct CDR3 sequences, 25% to 30% detected once. As for this clonotype: Its target is not known.

CDR1 is DFQATT, CDR2 SNEGSKA, per germline (reference sequence). The CDR3 has 14 amino acids. V was clipped by 8 bases and J by 5 bases, with 19 bases between them. The source of this sequence is a girl aged 5 to 17 with multiple sclerosis. This rearrangement joins TRBV20-1 to TRBJ2-1; a possible D gene is TRBD2 (6 bases). Material: blood. The CDR3 spells CSFLPGLVNNEQFF. The CDR3 coding sequence is TGCAGTTTCCTCCCGGGACTGGTAAACAATGAGCAGTTCTTC.